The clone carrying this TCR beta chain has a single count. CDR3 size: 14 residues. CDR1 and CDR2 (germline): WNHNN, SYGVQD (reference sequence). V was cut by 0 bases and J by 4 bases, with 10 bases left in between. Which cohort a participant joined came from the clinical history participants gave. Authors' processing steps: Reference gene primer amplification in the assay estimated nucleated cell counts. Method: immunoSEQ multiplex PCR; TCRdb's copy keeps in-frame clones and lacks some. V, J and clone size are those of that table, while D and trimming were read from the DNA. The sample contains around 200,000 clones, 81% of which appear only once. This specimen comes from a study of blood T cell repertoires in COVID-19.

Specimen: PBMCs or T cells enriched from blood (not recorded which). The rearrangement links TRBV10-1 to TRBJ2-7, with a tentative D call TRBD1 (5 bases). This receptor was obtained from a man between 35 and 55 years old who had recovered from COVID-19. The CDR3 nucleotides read TGCGCCAGCAGTGAGTCGCTCAGGGAATACGAGCAGTACTTC. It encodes CASSESLREYEQYF.